This T cell receptor (beta chain) originates from a study of T cell responses to AZD1222 COVID-19 vaccine. Study-level results: Among vaccine-associated CD4 TCRs, coverage spanned spike, with dominance at 160-218 and 743-854. The study reported that nearly half of spike-specific TCRs target unmutated variant regions. Spike-specific TCR breadth and depth were elevated following two AZD1222 doses. Among those given AZD1222, only five to seven were seropositive at baseline.

Many counts were recorded for this clone. The target antigen is unknown. The assay was immunoSEQ multiplex PCR, and TCRdb's table has in-frame clones only and misses some. The top ten clones hold about 5.4% of a sample with some 150,000 clones, approximately 86% of them seen once. Germline lookup yields CDR1 MDHEN and CDR2 SYDVKM. This CDR3 is 16 amino acids long. V was trimmed by 2 bases and J by 0 bases, leaving 14 bases between them. The rearrangement joins TRBV28 to TRBJ2-7; the D gene is possibly TRBD2 (6 bases). The sequence derives from an adult who received the AZD1222 COVID-19 vaccine. The source material was peripheral blood, sampled 28 days after the second AZD1222 dose. As DNA, the CDR3 is TGTGCCAGCAGTTTACGGGGGTACTACAGCTCCTACGAGCAGTACTTC. Translated, it gives CASSLRGYYSSYEQYF. Supplemented by reference TRBV28 and TRBJ2-7, the full variable domain reads DVKVTQSSRYLVKRTGEKVFLECVQDMDHENMFWYRQDPGLGLRLIYFSYDVKMKEKGDIPEGYSVSREKKERFSLILESASTNQTSMYLCASSLRGYYSSYEQYFGPGTRLTVT.